Listed here are 30 T cell receptor beta chains from one sample, sequenced in a study of shared T cell receptors in the human thymus. Generated by immunoSEQ multiplex PCR, the TCRdb table keeps only in-frame clones and is missing some. The sample shows about 660,000 clones, about 89% of them seen only once. These data were also filed under a second study, of human thymus T cells.

Source material: thymocytes. The receptor set was obtained from a boy less than two years old with a congenital heart defect.

V is TRBV7-8 and J is TRBJ1-4, with D unclear. The CDR3 has 19 amino acids. Germline CDR1 reads SGHVS; CDR2 reads FQNEAQ. V lost 4 bases and J lost 2, with 23 bases in between. The DNA of the CDR3 is TGTGCCAGCAGCTATGACCCGCACATTTCAGAGGAGACTAATGAAAAACTGTTTTTT. This translates into CASSYDPHISEETNEKLFF.

J is TRBJ2-2 and V is TRBV4-1; D perhaps matches TRBD2 (6 bases). The CDR3 is 14 amino acids. Between the trimmed V and J ends, which lost 0 bases and 6 bases, there was a span of 8 bases. CDR1 and CDR2 from the germline V gene are MGHRA and YSYEKL. Written as DNA, the CDR3 is TGCGCCAGCAGCCAAGATCCGGGGGCCGGGGAGCTGTTTTTT. This sequence encodes CASSQDPGAGELFF.

This chain connects TRBV5-6 to TRBJ2-2; 7 bases line up with TRBD1. V shed 3 bases and J 6 bases; nucleotides not matched to a gene: 8. The CDR3 totals 15 residues. Germline V gene lookup returns CDR1 SGHDT and CDR2 YYEEEE. In DNA form, the CDR3 reads TGTGCCAGCAGCTCGGACAGGCGGTATCCCGGGGAGCTGTTTTTT. Its protein is CASSSDRRYPGELFF.

The rearrangement links TRBV7-2 to TRBJ2-7; 7 nucleotides agree with TRBD2. CDR1 and CDR2 (germline): SGHTA, FQGNSA. J gave up 4 bases and V 4 bases, and 10 bases lay outside the gene matches. CDR3 length: 15 residues. The CDR3 sequence: CASSSKAPSGYEQYF. CDR3 coding DNA: TGTGCCAGCAGCTCAAAAGCTCCTAGCGGATACGAGCAGTACTTC. The full variable domain, rest sourced from reference TRBV7-2 and TRBJ2-7, is GAGVSQSPSNKVTEKGKDVELRCDPISGHTALYWYRQSLGQGLEFLIYFQGNSAPDKSGLPSDRFSAERTGGSVSTLTIQRTQQEDSAVYLCASSSKAPSGYEQYFGPGTRLTVT.

The genes are TRBV6-5 and TRBJ1-1, with TRBD1 as a possible D gene (6 bases). Trimming cost V 8 bases and J 8 bases, with 15 bases left between them. CDR1 is MNHEY, CDR2 SVGAGI, per germline. The length of the CDR3 is 12 residues. The DNA for the CDR3 is TGTGCCAGCGGTACCGGACAGTCCGAAGCTTTCTTT. Protein product: CASGTGQSEAFF.

The rearrangement joins TRBV29-1 to TRBJ1-2, with 10 bases aligning to TRBD1. Germline V lookup: CDR1 SQVTM, CDR2 ANQGSEA. The ends lost 3 bases at V and 2 bases at J; junction bases unmatched: 0. The CDR3 runs 13 residues. Written as DNA, the CDR3 is TGCAGCGTTGAGGGACAGGGGAACTATGGCTACACCTTC. Protein product: CSVEGQGNYGYTF.

This clone showed up just once. The chain carries TRBV5-1 and TRBJ2-2, with a tentative D call TRBD1 (5 bases). Between the trimmed V and J ends, which lost 2 bases and 2 bases, there was a span of 19 bases. The CDR3 is made up of 18 amino acids. The germline gives CDR1 SGHRS, CDR2 YFSETQ. This CDR3 reads CASSLPWPAGKNTGELFF. The CDR3 nucleotides read TGCGCCAGCAGCTTACCTTGGCCAGCAGGGAAAAACACCGGGGAGCTGTTTTTT. Full variable domain (outside the CDR3, taken from reference TRBV5-1 and TRBJ2-2): KAGVTQTPRYLIKTRGQQVTLSCSPISGHRSVSWYQQTPGQGLQFLFEYFSETQRNKGNFPGRFSGRQFSNSRSEMNVSTLELGDSALYLCASSLPWPAGKNTGELFFGEGSRLTVL.

The J gene is TRBJ2-7, the V gene TRBV28; D is ambiguous. Between the trimmed V and J ends, which lost 4 bases and 4 bases, there was a span of 26 bases. Germline V lookup: CDR1 MDHEN, CDR2 SYDVKM. CDR3 length: 18 amino acids. CDR3 in amino acids: CASSSSRQGRWIPYEQYF. CDR3 DNA sequence: TGTGCCAGCAGTTCGTCGAGGCAAGGCCGATGGATCCCTTACGAGCAGTACTTC.

The rearrangement joins TRBV2 to TRBJ1-2; D unclear. The CDR3 covers 14 residues. Germline CDR1 SNHLY, CDR2 FYNNEI. The germline V and J ends were trimmed by 5 bases and 2 bases, with 12 bases remaining between them. The CDR3: CASSSARKNYGYTF. DNA of the CDR3: TGTGCCAGCAGTTCAGCTAGGAAAAACTATGGCTACACCTTC.

V gene TRBV4-2 combines with J gene TRBJ2-3, with 8 bases aligning to TRBD2. The trim removed 4 bases at V and 0 bases at J, leaving 9 bases unmatched. The CDR3 is made up of 17 amino acids. The germline CDR1 and CDR2 sequences are LGHNA and YNFKEQ. The CDR3 sequence is CASSLLGGGRSTDTQYF. CDR3 nucleotides: TGTGCCAGCAGCCTTCTCGGGGGGGGGCGTAGCACAGATACGCAGTATTTT.

This clone was seen a few times. The CDR3 DNA reads TGTGCCAGCAGTTCTCGACTAGTAAGTGATGAGCAGTTCTTC. Its protein product is CASSSRLVSDEQFF. The chain joins TRBV28 to TRBJ2-1; TRBD2 might be the D (6 bases). The germline gives CDR1 MDHEN, CDR2 SYDVKM. V was clipped by 4 bases and J by 8 bases, with 15 bases between them. The CDR3 spans 14 residues.

This sequence joins TRBV2 and TRBJ2-1; 9 nucleotides agree with TRBD1. Unmatched junction bases numbered 6, after V lost 5 bases and J lost 7 bases. This CDR3 comprises 14 residues. Per germline, CDR1 SNHLY and CDR2 FYNNEI. This chain's CDR3 is CASSPGQGGNEQFF. The CDR3 bases are TGTGCCAGCAGTCCGGGACAGGGTGGGAATGAGCAGTTCTTC. Using reference TRBV2 and TRBJ2-1 for the parts outside the CDR3, the full variable domain is EPEVTQTPSHQVTQMGQEVILRCVPISNHLYFYWYRQILGQKVEFLVSFYNNEISEKSEIFDDQFSVERPDGSNFTLKIRSTKLEDSAMYFCASSPGQGGNEQFFGPGTRLTVL.

The chain has TRBV28 and TRBJ2-1; D possibly corresponds to TRBD2 (5 bases). Looked up from germline, CDR1 is MDHEN and CDR2 is SYDVKM. The ends were cut back, 5 bases at V and 0 bases at J, with 17 bases in the middle. The CDR3 sequence is 17 residues long. The CDR3 DNA is TGTGCCAGCAGTCGGGGTCGAAGTGGTGGCTCCTACAATGAGCAGTTCTTC. It encodes CASSRGRSGGSYNEQFF.

This clone was observed a few times. The rearrangement joins TRBV13 to TRBJ1-2; D not resolved. Germline values: CDR1 PRHDT, CDR2 FYEKMQ (reference sequence). The CDR3 covers 14 residues. Trimming took off 3 bases at V and 1 base at J, with 9 bases between the two ends. This chain's CDR3 is CASSFVPGNYGYTF. In DNA form, the CDR3 reads TGTGCCAGCAGCTTCGTGCCGGGTAACTATGGCTACACCTTC.

The chain has TRBV5-1 and TRBJ1-2, with TRBD1 as a possible D gene (5 bases). In germline, CDR1 is SGHRS, CDR2 YFSETQ. Trimming stripped 3 bases from V and 3 bases from J, with 9 bases between. This CDR3 comprises 13 residues. DNA of the CDR3: TGCGCCAGCAGCTCGGACAACTACTATGGCTACACCTTC. Protein sequence: CASSSDNYYGYTF.

This clone was found a few times. The genes are TRBV7-9 and TRBJ2-1, with a possible D match to TRBD2 (6 bases). Trimming cost V 2 bases and J 4 bases, with 18 bases left between them. CDR1 SEHNR and CDR2 FQNEAQ come from the germline V gene (reference sequence). This CDR3 is built from 17 residues. The CDR3 coding sequence is TGTGCCAGCAGCTTAACTACTAGCCCCAACAATTACAATGAGCAGTTCTTC. Amino acid sequence: CASSLTTSPNNYNEQFF.

V usage is TRBV25-1 and J usage is TRBJ1-1, with D possibly TRBD1 on 6 matching bases. Trimming removed 7 bases at V and 1 base at J, with 19 bases between. The CDR3 contains 16 residues. The germline V gene has CDR1 MGHDK and CDR2 SYGVNS. DNA of the CDR3: TGTGCCAGCAACAAGGGGGGGGGCGCTGAGAACACTGAAGCTTTCTTT. Translated: CASNKGGGAENTEAFF. The entire variable domain, with the rest obtained from reference TRBV25-1 and TRBJ1-1, is as follows: EADIYQTPRYLVIGTGKKITLECSQTMGHDKMYWYQQDPGMELHLIHYSYGVNSTEKGDLSSESTVSRIRTEHFPLTLESARPSHTSQYLCASNKGGGAENTEAFFGQGTRLTVV.

This chain uses TRBV12-5 with TRBJ2-3, with 8 bases lining up with TRBD1. CDR3 size: 16 residues. V lost 5 bases and J lost 1; bases outside the gene matches: 8. CDR1 is LGHNT and CDR2 is FRNRAP in the germline V gene. CDR3 protein: CASGLPQGAGTDTQYF. For the CDR3, the DNA is TGTGCTAGTGGTCTGCCGCAGGGGGCAGGCACAGATACGCAGTATTTT.

This chain links TRBV10-3 with TRBJ2-7; a possible D gene is TRBD2 (5 bases). The CDR3 runs 14 residues. The V end lost 7 bases, the J end lost 3 bases, and 16 bases lay between the germline ends. Looked up from germline, CDR1 is ENHRY and CDR2 is SYGVKD. The CDR3 DNA reads TGTGCCATCAAAGAAACTAGAAAGGACTACGAGCAGTACTTC. It translates to CAIKETRKDYEQYF.

The V call is TRBV7-9, the J call TRBJ2-1, with 10 positions matching TRBD2. CDR1 and CDR2 from the germline V gene are SEHNR and FQNEAQ (reference sequence). The CDR3 is made up of 17 amino acids. Losses at the gene ends were 5 bases for V and 6 bases for J; bases not matched to a gene: 13. CDR3 bases: TGTGCCAGCAGCCAAGGGGTCGGGACTAGCGCGAGCAATGAGCAGTTCTTC. It encodes CASSQGVGTSASNEQFF. Together with reference TRBV7-9 and TRBJ2-1, the CDR3 gives the full variable domain: DTGVSQNPRHKITKRGQNVTFRCDPISEHNRLYWYRQTLGQGPEFLTYFQNEAQLEKSRLLSDRFSAERPKGSFSTLEIQRTEQGDSAMYLCASSQGVGTSASNEQFFGPGTRLTVL.

The V and J genes are TRBV2 and TRBJ2-1; unclear D gene. V lost 3 bases and J lost 7, with 16 bases in between. This CDR3 region has 15 residues. CDR1 is SNHLY and CDR2 is FYNNEI in the germline V gene. CDR3 DNA sequence: TGTGCCAGCAGTGACTCTGTTCCCGTTTCTAATGAGCAGTTCTTC. Translating it yields CASSDSVPVSNEQFF.

The chain couples TRBV27 to TRBJ2-1; 10 positions agree with TRBD2. V lost 7 bases, J lost 7 bases, and 10 bases stayed unmatched. The CDR3 has 15 amino acids. Germline assignment: CDR1 MNHEY and CDR2 SMNVEV (reference sequence). The CDR3 protein is CASTCKRGGRNEQFF. The CDR3 nucleotides read TGTGCCAGCACGTGTAAGCGGGGGGGCAGGAATGAGCAGTTCTTC.

The V and J genes are TRBV6-1 and TRBJ1-5; 8 positions agree with TRBD1. The germline V gene encodes CDR1 MNHNS and CDR2 SASEGT. The CDR3 has 16 residues. The V gene end was trimmed by 1 base and the J gene end by 11 bases; junction bases not matched to a gene: 13. As DNA, the CDR3 is TGTGCCAGCAGTGAAGTATCGCAGGGGGCAGGGCAGTCCCAGCATTTT. Residues: CASSEVSQGAGQSQHF.

The J gene is TRBJ2-3, the V gene TRBV5-1; D call uncertain. In germline, CDR1 is SGHRS, CDR2 YFSETQ. The CDR3 extends over 14 amino acids. The V end lost 2 bases, the J end lost 2 bases, and 9 bases lay between the germline ends. The CDR3 is CASSFKPLTDTQYF. As DNA, the CDR3 is TGCGCCAGCAGCTTTAAGCCCCTCACAGATACGCAGTATTTT.

This chain links TRBV30 with TRBJ2-3, with a tentative D call TRBD1 (6 bases). This CDR3 has 15 amino acids. The V and J ends lost 3 bases and 1 base respectively, with 14 bases between them. CDR1 is GTSNPN and CDR2 is SVGIG in the germline V gene (reference sequence). The CDR3 DNA reads TGTGCCTGGAGCCGCAGGGGATTTGGCACAGATACGCAGTATTTT. Translating gives CAWSRRGFGTDTQYF. Using reference TRBV30 and TRBJ2-3 for the parts outside the CDR3, the full variable domain is SQTIHQWPATLVQPVGSPLSLECTVEGTSNPNLYWYRQAAGRGLQLLFYSVGIGQISSEVPQNLSASRPQDRQFILSSKKLLLSDSGFYLCAWSRRGFGTDTQYFGPGTRLTVL.

The genes are TRBV2 and TRBJ1-4; 9 bases agree with TRBD1. Per germline, CDR1 SNHLY and CDR2 FYNNEI. The CDR3 runs 14 residues. V was clipped by 3 bases and J by 8 bases; unmatched bases: 4. DNA of the CDR3: TGTGCCAGCAGTGAGACAGGGGGTAGCGAAAAACTGTTTTTT. It encodes CASSETGGSEKLFF.

A word on this clone: At the DNA level, this CDR3 is encoded by other sequences in the same sample as well. This chain joins TRBV27 and TRBJ1-5; 8 bases are a match to TRBD1. V gave up 2 bases and J gave up 7 bases; unmatched junction bases: 4. The CDR3 loop spans 14 amino acids. Germline CDR1 is MNHEY and CDR2 is SMNVEV (reference sequence). CDR3 nucleotide sequence: TGTGCCAGCAGTTTAGGGACAGGATCCCAGCCCCAGCATTTT. The encoded protein is CASSLGTGSQPQHF.

This chain connects TRBV28 to TRBJ1-3; D is perhaps TRBD1 (5 bases). V was trimmed by 3 bases and J by 2 bases, leaving 20 bases between them. The germline gives CDR1 MDHEN, CDR2 SYDVKM. This CDR3 has 18 residues. CDR3 sequence reads: CASSFFPVGTFTGNTIYF. CDR3 in DNA: TGTGCCAGCAGTTTTTTTCCAGTCGGGACTTTCACTGGAAACACCATATATTTT.

The chain employs TRBV28 and TRBJ2-1; D is ambiguous. Between the trimmed V and J ends, which lost 5 bases and 8 bases, there was a span of 19 bases. The CDR3 is made up of 15 amino acids. Per germline, CDR1 MDHEN and CDR2 SYDVKM. CDR3 sequence reads: CASSPMSPTLHEQFF. The DNA for the CDR3 is TGTGCCAGCAGTCCTATGTCTCCCACCCTCCATGAGCAGTTCTTC.

This sequence joins TRBV4-1 and TRBJ2-3, with 12 nucleotides matching TRBD2. Trimming took 4 bases from V and 4 from J; bases not matched to a gene: 6. The length of the CDR3 is 16 residues. CDR1 is MGHRA and CDR2 is YSYEKL in the germline V gene. The CDR3 bases are TGCGCCAGCAGCCGACTAGCGGGAGTAGGGGCAGATACGCAGTATTTT. Translation gives CASSRLAGVGADTQYF.